Listed below are T cell receptor beta chains from one sample, sequenced in a study of blood T cell repertoires in COVID-19. Clones were read by immunoSEQ multiplex PCR, and TCRdb kept only the in-frame ones, dropping some. This table has under 130,000 clones, roughly 88% appearing once. The sequenced material came from peripheral blood. These receptors all stem from a human donor in a cohort sampled during active COVID-19. Both conserved end residues are part of each CDR3. The D gene is left open where the match is weak. A clone size is listed for some rows: how often the clone was seen (once, few, many), or a class if it is expanded.

>.|TRBJ1-1|TRBV6-5|14|once
CASRLVQANTEAFF
TGTGCCAGCAGACTGGTCCAAGCCAACACTGAAGCTTTCTTT
>TRBD1|TRBJ2-7|TRBV9|16|few
CASSSGGQGLRYEQYF
TGTGCCAGCAGTTCGGGGGGACAGGGGCTTCGCTACGAGCAGTACTTC
>.|TRBJ1-4|TRBV7-2|14|.
CASSSPGQGQKLFF
TGTGCCAGCAGCTCCCCGGGGCAGGGGCAAAAACTGTTTTTT
>.|TRBJ1-2|TRBV6-5|15|.
CASTNLGGLNYGYTF
TGTGCCAGCACCAACTTGGGGGGGCTAAACTATGGCTACACCTTC
>.|TRBJ2-5|TRBV7-6|17|.
CASRPTGSTVKQETQYF
TGTGCCAGCAGGCCTACCGGGTCGACAGTTAAACAAGAGACCCAGTACTTC
>TRBD1|TRBJ1-4|TRBV5-6|16|.
CASSTEPGQLNEKLFF
TGTGCCAGCAGCACGGAACCGGGACAGCTAAATGAAAAACTGTTTTTT
>.|TRBJ2-3|TRBV9|15|few
CASSVDSRDTDTQYF
TGTGCCAGCAGCGTAGACTCCCGGGACACAGATACGCAGTATTTT
>.|TRBJ2-1|TRBV3-1/TRBV3-2|18|.
CASNQKVGVGVINNEQFF
TGTGCCAGCAACCAGAAGGTTGGTGTCGGGGTTATCAACAATGAGCAGTTCTTC
>.|TRBJ2-7|TRBV10-1|11|.
CASSDLYEQYF
TGCGCCAGCAGTGATTTATACGAGCAGTACTTC
>.|TRBJ1-5|TRBV28|11|.
CASSSHQPQHF
TGTGCCAGCAGTTCTCATCAGCCCCAGCATTTT
>TRBD1|TRBJ2-7|TRBV6-5|15|.
CASSYGTGGGYEQYF
TGTGCCAGCAGTTACGGGACAGGGGGCGGGTACGAGCAGTACTTC
>.|TRBJ2-2|TRBV6-6|14|.
CASSFGERAMELFF
TGTGCCAGCAGCTTCGGCGAGCGGGCGATGGAGCTGTTTTTT
>TRBD1|TRBJ1-1|TRBV28|14|.
CASSLRSGGALAFF
TGTGCCAGCAGTTTAAGGTCAGGGGGCGCTTTGGCTTTCTTT
>.|TRBJ1-5|TRBV5-3|19|.
CARSPFKSEQGGGNQPQHF
TGTGCCAGAAGCCCCTTTAAAAGTGAGCAGGGAGGAGGCAATCAGCCCCAGCATTTT
>TRBD1|TRBJ1-1|TRBV30|15|.
CAWSVSAGGWTEAFF
TGTGCCTGGAGTGTATCGGCAGGGGGCTGGACTGAAGCTTTCTTT
>.|TRBJ1-6|TRBV18|18|.
CASSPSGGAHSYNSPLHF
TGTGCCAGCTCACCATCGGGGGGCGCCCACTCCTATAATTCACCCCTCCACTTT
>TRBD2|TRBJ2-3|TRBV19|14|.
CASALAGLTDTQYF
TGTGCCAGTGCTCTAGCGGGGTTGACAGATACGCAGTATTTT
>.|TRBJ2-7|TRBV7-3|15|.
CASSLSAGDAYEQYF
TGTGCCAGCAGCTTATCGGCAGGGGATGCCTACGAGCAGTACTTC
>TRBD1|TRBJ2-7|TRBV28|15|once
CASRETGTVSYEQYF
TGTGCCAGCCGAGAAACCGGGACAGTCTCCTACGAGCAGTACTTC
>.|TRBJ2-1|TRBV18|15|.
CASSLTGTGYNEQFF
TGTGCCAGCTCCCTGACCGGGACTGGGTACAATGAGCAGTTCTTC
>.|TRBJ2-1|TRBV28|17|.
CASSSGSVSGDYNEQFF
TGTGCCAGCAGTTCGGGGTCAGTGAGCGGTGACTACAATGAGCAGTTCTTC
>TRBD1|TRBJ1-4|TRBV2|14|.
CASSGAGGREKLFF
TGTGCCAGCAGTGGAGCAGGGGGCCGGGAAAAACTGTTTTTT
>.|TRBJ2-1|TRBV3-1/TRBV3-2|16|.
CASSPAGAISYNEQFF
TGTGCCAGCAGTCCGGCGGGGGCCATCTCCTACAATGAGCAGTTCTTC
>TRBD1|TRBJ2-2|TRBV11-2|17|.
CASTPRRVDRVAGELFF
TGTGCCAGCACCCCCCGCCGGGTGGACAGGGTGGCCGGGGAGCTGTTTTTT
>TRBD1|TRBJ2-7|TRBV11-1|14|.
CASSFVTGTYEQYF
TGTGCCAGCAGCTTTGTGACAGGGACCTACGAGCAGTACTTC
>TRBD1|TRBJ2-1|TRBV10-1|15|few
CASSARTGGYNEQFF
TGCGCCAGCAGTGCACGGACAGGGGGCTACAATGAGCAGTTCTTC
>.|TRBJ2-6|TRBV6-6|15|.
CASSDNNSGANVLTF
TGTGCCAGCAGTGATAACAACTCTGGGGCCAACGTCCTGACTTTC
>TRBD1|TRBJ1-3|TRBV5-6|17|.
CASSLASGTGRRFTIYF
TGTGCCAGCAGCTTGGCTTCCGGGACAGGGAGACGGTTTACCATATATTTT